Reported below is one T cell receptor (beta chain). Sequencing was performed with immunoSEQ multiplex PCR; in TCRdb, only in-frame clones are kept and a portion is missing. The profile covers some 140,000 clones, with roughly three quarters appearing a single time and roughly 5.2% taken by the ten largest. This CDR3 has 14 residues. Germline V lookup: CDR1 SEHNR, CDR2 FQNEAQ (reference sequence). With V trimmed by 5 bases and J by 9 bases, 10 bases remained unmatched. This entry is derived from a study of blood T cell repertoires in COVID-19. This receptor was obtained from a woman in her seventies with COVID-19, enrolled during active disease. The sample was peripheral blood. The chain employs TRBV7-9 and TRBJ2-1, with TRBD2 matching 7 bases. CDR3 nucleotide sequence: TGTGCCAGCAGCGACCCCGGGACTATAGGTGAGCAGTTCTTC. This encodes CASSDPGTIGEQFF.